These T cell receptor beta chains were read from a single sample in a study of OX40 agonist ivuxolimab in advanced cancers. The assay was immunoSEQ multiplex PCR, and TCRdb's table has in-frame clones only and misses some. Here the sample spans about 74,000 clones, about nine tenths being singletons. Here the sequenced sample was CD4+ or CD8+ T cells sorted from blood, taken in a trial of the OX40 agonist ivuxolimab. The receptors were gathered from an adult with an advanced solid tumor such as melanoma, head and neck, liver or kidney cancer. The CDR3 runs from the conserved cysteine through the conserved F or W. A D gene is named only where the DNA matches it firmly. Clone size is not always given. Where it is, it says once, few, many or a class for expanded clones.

cdr3_aa: CASSLVGGSNQPQHF
cdr3_nt: TGCGCCAGCAGCTTGGTAGGCGGGAGTAATCAGCCCCAGCATTTT
v_call: TRBV5-1
clone_size: few
d_call: .
j_call: TRBJ1-5

cdr3_aa: CASSPSGPYEQYF
cdr3_nt: TGCGCCAGCAGCCCCTCAGGACCTTACGAGCAGTACTTC
v_call: TRBV4-3
clone_size: .
d_call: .
j_call: TRBJ2-7

cdr3_aa: CASSLGRATYGYTF
cdr3_nt: TGTGCCAGCAGCTTAGGGAGGGCAACCTATGGCTACACCTTC
v_call: TRBV7-9
clone_size: .
d_call: .
j_call: TRBJ1-2

cdr3_aa: CAWKRASAVWETQYF
cdr3_nt: TGTGCCTGGAAGAGAGCTAGCGCCGTTTGGGAGACCCAGTACTTC
v_call: TRBV30
clone_size: .
d_call: .
j_call: TRBJ2-5

cdr3_aa: CATRHRGNEQFF
cdr3_nt: TGTGCCACCCGACATAGAGGGAATGAGCAGTTCTTC
v_call: TRBV25-1
clone_size: few
d_call: .
j_call: TRBJ2-1

cdr3_aa: CASTYGGAGGTQYF
cdr3_nt: TGTGCCAGCACCTATGGTGGGGCGGGAGGGACCCAGTACTTC
v_call: TRBV27
clone_size: .
d_call: TRBD2
j_call: TRBJ2-5

cdr3_aa: CASSLGDVMNTEAFF
cdr3_nt: TGCGCCAGCAGCTTGGGAGACGTCATGAACACTGAAGCTTTCTTT
v_call: TRBV5-1
clone_size: .
d_call: .
j_call: TRBJ1-1

cdr3_aa: CASSSGQGEDEQFF
cdr3_nt: TGTGCCAGCAGTTCGGGACAGGGGGAGGATGAGCAGTTCTTC
v_call: TRBV2
clone_size: .
d_call: TRBD1
j_call: TRBJ2-1

cdr3_aa: CASSQDGPGELFF
cdr3_nt: TGTGCCAGCAGCCAAGATGGACCCGGGGAGCTGTTTTTT
v_call: TRBV14
clone_size: .
d_call: .
j_call: TRBJ2-2

cdr3_aa: CASAYSGISEAFF
cdr3_nt: TGTGCCAGCGCCTATTCCGGGATTTCTGAAGCTTTCTTT
v_call: TRBV6-5
clone_size: .
d_call: .
j_call: TRBJ1-1

cdr3_aa: CASSPGLAGLVDEQYF
cdr3_nt: TGTGCCAGCAGCCCGGGACTAGCGGGATTGGTGGACGAGCAGTACTTC
v_call: TRBV5-6
clone_size: .
d_call: TRBD2
j_call: TRBJ2-7

cdr3_aa: CASRYRGENAEAFF
cdr3_nt: TGTGCCAGCCGATACAGGGGAGAGAACGCTGAAGCTTTCTTT
v_call: TRBV2
clone_size: once
d_call: TRBD1
j_call: TRBJ1-1

cdr3_aa: CASSQEAESNQPQHF
cdr3_nt: TGCGCCAGCAGCCAAGAAGCAGAATCCAATCAGCCCCAGCATTTT
v_call: TRBV4-3
clone_size: .
d_call: .
j_call: TRBJ1-5

cdr3_aa: CASSEDPSTPFTDTQYF
cdr3_nt: TGTGCCAGCAGTGAGGACCCTTCTACTCCTTTCACAGATACGCAGTATTTT
v_call: TRBV6-4
clone_size: .
d_call: .
j_call: TRBJ2-3

cdr3_aa: CASSQVTGSYEQYF
cdr3_nt: TGCGCCAGCAGCCAAGTGACAGGGTCCTACGAGCAGTACTTC
v_call: TRBV4-1
clone_size: .
d_call: TRBD1
j_call: TRBJ2-7

cdr3_aa: CASSETSGWPPDTQYF
cdr3_nt: TGTGCCAGCAGCGAGACTAGCGGGTGGCCCCCAGATACGCAGTATTTT
v_call: TRBV9
clone_size: .
d_call: TRBD2
j_call: TRBJ2-3

cdr3_aa: CASSLLTGVNTEAFF
cdr3_nt: TGCGCCAGCAGCTTGTTGACAGGGGTGAACACTGAAGCTTTCTTT
v_call: TRBV5-1
clone_size: .
d_call: TRBD1
j_call: TRBJ1-1

cdr3_aa: CASSLSGNGELFF
cdr3_nt: TGTGCCAGCAGTTTATCAGGGAACGGGGAGCTGTTTTTT
v_call: TRBV27
clone_size: .
d_call: .
j_call: TRBJ2-2

cdr3_aa: CASSSLRQGDTEAFF
cdr3_nt: TGTGCCAGCAGCTCCCTCAGACAGGGTGATACTGAAGCTTTCTTT
v_call: TRBV7-9
clone_size: once
d_call: TRBD1
j_call: TRBJ1-1

cdr3_aa: CASTWTGGNQPQHF
cdr3_nt: TGTGCCAGCACCTGGACAGGGGGCAATCAGCCCCAGCATTTT
v_call: TRBV27
clone_size: .
d_call: TRBD1
j_call: TRBJ1-5

cdr3_aa: CASSLTGSTDTQYF
cdr3_nt: TGTGCCAGCAGCTTAACGGGTAGCACAGATACGCAGTATTTT
v_call: TRBV7-3
clone_size: .
d_call: .
j_call: TRBJ2-3

cdr3_aa: CASREKNTEAFF
cdr3_nt: TGCGCCAGCAGGGAGAAAAACACTGAAGCTTTCTTT
v_call: TRBV5-1
clone_size: .
d_call: .
j_call: TRBJ1-1

cdr3_aa: CASSLNRFGQPQHF
cdr3_nt: TGTGCCAGCAGCTTAAACAGGTTCGGGCAGCCCCAGCATTTT
v_call: TRBV7-4
clone_size: .
d_call: .
j_call: TRBJ1-5

cdr3_aa: CASSLGQGATDTQYF
cdr3_nt: TGTGCCAGCAGCTTGGGACAGGGGGCAACAGATACGCAGTATTTT
v_call: TRBV11-3
clone_size: .
d_call: TRBD1
j_call: TRBJ2-3

cdr3_aa: CASSPWTSGGNEQFF
cdr3_nt: TGTGCTAGCAGCCCATGGACTAGCGGGGGGAATGAGCAGTTCTTC
v_call: TRBV7-7
clone_size: .
d_call: TRBD2
j_call: TRBJ2-1

cdr3_aa: CAWSTGVADQPQHF
cdr3_nt: TGTGCCTGGTCCACAGGGGTGGCCGATCAGCCCCAGCATTTT
v_call: TRBV30
clone_size: .
d_call: TRBD1
j_call: TRBJ1-5

cdr3_aa: CASSPRDNQPQHF
cdr3_nt: TGTGCCAGCTCACCAAGAGACAATCAGCCCCAGCATTTT
v_call: TRBV18
clone_size: .
d_call: .
j_call: TRBJ1-5

cdr3_aa: CASSSTGRTEAFF
cdr3_nt: TGTGCCAGCAGCTCGACAGGGAGAACTGAAGCTTTCTTT
v_call: TRBV7-6
clone_size: .
d_call: TRBD1
j_call: TRBJ1-1

cdr3_aa: CASSPLALSTDTQYF
cdr3_nt: TGTGCCAGCAGCCCCCTAGCGTTAAGCACAGATACGCAGTATTTT
v_call: TRBV27
clone_size: once
d_call: .
j_call: TRBJ2-3

cdr3_aa: CASSPPPGDNEKLFF
cdr3_nt: TGTGCCAGCTCACCACCCCCCGGGGACAATGAAAAACTGTTTTTT
v_call: TRBV18
clone_size: .
d_call: .
j_call: TRBJ1-4

cdr3_aa: CASSSDSLITYEQYF
cdr3_nt: TGTGCCAGCAGTTCTGACAGCTTAATTACCTACGAGCAGTACTTC
v_call: TRBV28
clone_size: once
d_call: .
j_call: TRBJ2-7